The 15 T cell receptor beta chains in this list originate from one sample, sequenced in a study of cytomegalovirus exposure and HLA in healthy donors. PCR employed 60 Vbeta and 13 Jbeta primers. Data came from immunoSEQ multiplex PCR; TCRdb stores just in-frame clones and leaves some out. Of about 68,000 clones in the sample, roughly four fifths are singletons; the top ten hold around 6.3%. Source material: PBMCs. The source is a human donor in good health.

This chain links TRBV9 with TRBJ2-1; 13 bases are shared with TRBD2. The CDR3 length is 16 residues. Germline loops: CDR1 SGDLS, CDR2 YYNGEE. V was clipped by 1 base and J by 9 bases; unmatched bases: 7. CDR3 DNA: TGTGCCAGCAGCGTAACGAGACTAGCGGGGGGTTCTGAGCAGTTCTTC. Amino acid sequence: CASSVTRLAGGSEQFF.

This chain uses TRBV6-6 with TRBJ2-7, with 12 bases identical to TRBD2. J was trimmed by 3 bases and V by 6 bases; bases with no gene match: 6. There are 15 residues in the CDR3. Germline V lookup: CDR1 MNHNY, CDR2 SVGAGI (reference sequence). CDR3 residues: CASSPLLAGGYEQYF. CDR3 sequence (DNA): TGTGCCAGCAGCCCATTACTAGCGGGGGGCTACGAGCAGTACTTC.

This clone was recorded a few times. The V and J genes are TRBV6-1 and TRBJ1-3, with no clear D. This CDR3 is 11 amino acids long. Germline V lookup: CDR1 MNHNS, CDR2 SASEGT. V lost 8 bases, J lost 15 bases, and 17 bases lay in between. The CDR3 DNA is TGTGCCAGCTATTCGGTGGGCCCGACATATTTT. Translating it yields CASYSVGPTYF.

CDR3 sequence (DNA): TGCGCCAGCAGCTTGCAGGTCGGGGGAAGTCATAACACCGGGGAGCTGTTTTTT. Translating gives CASSLQVGGSHNTGELFF. The chain is built from TRBV5-1 and TRBJ2-2, with a tentative D call TRBD2 (6 bases). Germline loops: CDR1 SGHRS, CDR2 YFSETQ. This CDR3 has 18 amino acids. Deletions cut 1 base from V and 2 bases from J, with 18 bases between.

This chain joins TRBV5-5 and TRBJ2-7, with 9 nucleotides matching TRBD2. The V gene's germline CDR1 is SGHKS and CDR2 YYEKEE (reference sequence). The CDR3 loop spans 14 amino acids. V shed 2 bases, J shed 6 bases, and the junction held 6 bases outside the gene matches. The CDR3 bases are TGTGCCAGCAGCTTAAGCGGGGGGCCCCGCGAGCAGTACTTC. Protein sequence: CASSLSGGPREQYF.

This clone was seen once. The rearrangement uses TRBV5-1 and TRBJ1-2; possible D gene TRBD1, 5 bases. This CDR3 is 14 amino acids long. Trimming shortened V by 0 bases and J by 7 bases, and 13 bases separated the two germline ends. Per germline, CDR1 SGHRS and CDR2 YFSETQ. The CDR3 DNA reads as TGCGCCAGCAGCTTGGCCCAGGGCTTAGGTGGCTACACCTTC. Protein: CASSLAQGLGGYTF.

The chain uses TRBV9 and TRBJ1-2, with D possibly being TRBD1 (5 bases). Between the trimmed V and J ends, which lost 0 bases and 4 bases, there was a span of 10 bases. Per germline, CDR1 SGDLS and CDR2 YYNGEE. The CDR3 has 14 amino acids. The CDR3 reads CASSVGGGTYGYTF. The CDR3 DNA reads as TGTGCCAGCAGCGTAGGAGGAGGGACCTATGGCTACACCTTC.

The chain has TRBV19 and TRBJ1-4; 7 bases align to TRBD1. The CDR3 totals 15 residues. Germline trimming cut 4 bases from V and 8 bases from J; bases unmatched to any gene: 10. CDR1 and CDR2 from the germline V gene are LNHDA and SQIVND (reference sequence). CDR3 region: CASSSARGRGEKLFF. The CDR3, as DNA: TGTGCCAGTAGTAGCGCTAGGGGGCGCGGAGAAAAACTGTTTTTT.

This sequence joins TRBV6-5 and TRBJ2-1; 8 bases line up with TRBD1. CDR3 length: 15 amino acids. The V gene end was trimmed by 6 bases and the J gene end by 0 bases; junction bases not matched to a gene: 4. The germline V gene has CDR1 MNHEY and CDR2 SVGAGI. CDR3 in DNA: TGTGCCAGCAGCCAGGACAGGGACTCCTACAATGAGCAGTTCTTC. This translates into CASSQDRDSYNEQFF.

The chain uses TRBV28 and TRBJ1-5; 7 nucleotides match TRBD1. Germline trimming cut 2 bases from V and 6 bases from J; bases unmatched to any gene: 4. CDR1 is MDHEN and CDR2 is SYDVKM in the germline V gene. The CDR3 contains 14 residues. CDR3 bases: TGTGCCAGCAGTTTAAGACAGGGTAGTCAGCCCCAGCATTTT. It codes for CASSLRQGSQPQHF.

This clone was counted a single time. The chain has TRBV5-1 and TRBJ1-1; D remains unclear. Trimming removed 1 base at V and 8 bases at J, with 12 bases between. The CDR3 extends over 13 amino acids. Germline V gene lookup returns CDR1 SGHRS and CDR2 YFSETQ. The CDR3 spells CASSLRRMTEAFF. In DNA, the CDR3 is TGCGCCAGCAGCTTGCGGAGGATGACCGAAGCTTTCTTT.

CDR3 in DNA: TGTGCCAGCAGCCCCGGGGGAAGAGACACAGATACGCAGTATTTT. It encodes CASSPGGRDTDTQYF. The chain recombines TRBV9 with TRBJ2-3, with TRBD2 as a possible D gene (6 bases). V was trimmed by 4 bases and J by 2 bases, leaving 14 bases between them. The V gene's germline CDR1 is SGDLS and CDR2 YYNGEE. The CDR3 covers 15 residues.

The chain employs TRBV6-5 and TRBJ1-3; D is uncertain. The V gene's germline CDR1 is MNHEY and CDR2 SVGAGI. The CDR3 has 15 amino acids. Trimming removed 6 bases from V and 4 bases from J, with 16 bases in between. The CDR3 loop is CASRKEVNRGNTIYF. The CDR3 nucleotides read TGTGCCAGCAGGAAGGAGGTTAATAGAGGAAACACCATATATTTT.

The rearrangement joins TRBV27 to TRBJ2-5; weak D call: TRBD2 (5 bases). CDR1 and CDR2 from the germline V gene are MNHEY and SMNVEV (reference sequence). The CDR3 totals 14 residues. Trimming removed 3 bases from V and 5 bases from J, with 13 bases in between. CDR3 sequence (DNA): TGTGCCAGCAGTTTCCTACCAGGAGGCGAGACCCAGTACTTC. Translating it yields CASSFLPGGETQYF.

The chain has TRBV5-1 and TRBJ2-5; 7 bases align to TRBD2. CDR3 size: 14 residues. V dropped 0 bases and J dropped 5; count of bases not matched to a gene: 4. CDR1 and CDR2 (germline): SGHRS, YFSETQ. The CDR3 reads CASSLVGGEETQYF. In nucleotides, the CDR3 is TGCGCCAGCAGCTTGGTGGGGGGGGAGGAGACCCAGTACTTC. The whole variable domain, filled in from reference TRBV5-1 and TRBJ2-5, reads KAGVTQTPRYLIKTRGQQVTLSCSPISGHRSVSWYQQTPGQGLQFLFEYFSETQRNKGNFPGRFSGRQFSNSRSEMNVSTLELGDSALYLCASSLVGGEETQYFGPGTRLLVL.